The source of this T cell receptor beta chain is a study of Graves' ophthalmopathy and Graves' hyperthyroidism. The sequenced template was RNA, covering the TCR beta CDR3 region. Second-round multiplex PCR came after first-round RT-PCR with HTBI primers. TCRdb fed the multiplex PCR reads into MiXCR, producing one record per CDR3 protein. The table lists 350,000 or so distinct CDR3 sequences, around a sixth of them singletons. The CDR3 has 14 amino acids. From germline, CDR1 is SGHTA and CDR2 FQGTGA. As regards this clonotype: The target antigen is unknown. A junction boundary mismatches the germline segment, possibly from a read error.

General study points: Progression of ophthalmopathy was predicted by the model with roughly 70% sensitivity and just under 75% specificity.

The chain employs TRBV7-3 and TRBJ2-7; D might be TRBD2 (6 bases). Sequencing was done on a sample of peripheral blood. The source is an adult man with Graves' ophthalmopathy. CDR3 nucleotides: TGTGCCAGCAGCTTATTGGCGGGGAGCCACGAGCAGTCCTTC. This codes for CASSLLAGSHEQSF. Using reference TRBV7-3 and TRBJ2-7 for the parts outside the CDR3, the full variable domain is GAGVSQTPSNKVTEKGKYVELRCDPISGHTALYWYRQSLGQGPEFLIYFQGTGAADDSGLPNDRFFAVRPEGSVSTLKIQRTERGDSAVYLCASSLLAGSHEQSFGPGTRLTVT.